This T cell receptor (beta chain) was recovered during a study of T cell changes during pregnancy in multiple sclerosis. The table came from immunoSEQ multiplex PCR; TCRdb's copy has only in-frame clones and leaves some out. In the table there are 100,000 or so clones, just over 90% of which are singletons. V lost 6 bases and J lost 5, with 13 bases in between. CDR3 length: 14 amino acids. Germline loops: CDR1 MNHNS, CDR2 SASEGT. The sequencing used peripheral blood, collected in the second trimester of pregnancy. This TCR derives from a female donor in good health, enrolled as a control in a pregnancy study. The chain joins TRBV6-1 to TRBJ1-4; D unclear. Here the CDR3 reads CASRERTLNEKLFF. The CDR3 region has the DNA TGTGCCAGCAGGGAGCGGACCTTAAATGAAAAACTGTTTTTT.